Shown below are 28 T cell receptor beta chains from a single sample sequenced in a study of beta chain features in type 1 diabetes. cDNA synthesis used the whole RNA isolate, giving expressed TCRB sequences. The repertoire was sequenced with immunoSEQ multiplex PCR; TCRdb's copy has only in-frame clones and lacks some. The sample has about 260,000 clones, around 68% seen once. Material: naive CD4+ T cells from blood. The origin of the receptors is a man between 25 and 39 years old in good health.

This clone was seen a few times. J is TRBJ1-1 and V is TRBV30; D is uncertain. CDR1 and CDR2 from the germline V gene are GTSNPN and SVGIG (reference sequence). The CDR3 length is 12 residues. Trimming shortened V by 2 bases and J by 1 base, and 5 bases separated the two germline ends. CDR3 sequence reads: CAWSIKNTEAFF. CDR3 coding DNA: TGTGCCTGGAGTATCAAGAACACTGAAGCTTTCTTT.

V gene TRBV30 combines with J gene TRBJ2-1, with unresolved D. This CDR3 contains 15 residues. Trimming stripped 0 bases from V and 0 bases from J, with 9 bases between. The germline V gene has CDR1 GTSNPN and CDR2 SVGIG (reference sequence). In DNA, the CDR3 is TGTGCCTGGAGTGTAAATCTTCTCTCCTACAATGAGCAGTTCTTC. The encoded protein is CAWSVNLLSYNEQFF.

The CDR3 DNA follows: TGTGCCAGCAGCGACGACAGTTTTGGAGAGACCCAGTACTTC. Translating it yields CASSDDSFGETQYF. This chain joins TRBV5-4 and TRBJ2-5; weak D call: TRBD1 (5 bases). V gave up 4 bases and J gave up 4 bases, with 14 bases separating them. This CDR3 is 14 amino acids long. Germline CDR1 is SGHNT and CDR2 is YYREEE (reference sequence).

The rearrangement links TRBV20-1 to TRBJ2-1; 7 positions agree with TRBD2. Germline CDR1 DFQATT, CDR2 SNEGSKA (reference sequence). This CDR3 comprises 9 residues. Trimming took 7 bases from V and 13 from J; bases not matched to a gene: 4. CDR3 bases: TGCAGTGTCCGGGAGGCCCAGTTCTTC. This sequence encodes CSVREAQFF.

The chain employs TRBV29-1 and TRBJ1-2; the match to TRBD1 covers 12 bases. The CDR3 totals 14 residues. CDR1 is SQVTM, CDR2 ANQGSEA, per germline. V shed 2 bases and J 8 bases; nucleotides not matched to a gene: 6. Here the CDR3 DNA reads TGCAGCGTTGAACCGGGACAGGGGGCGGGAGGCTACACCTTC. It translates to CSVEPGQGAGGYTF.

In this sample, this clone turned up once. This chain uses TRBV9 with TRBJ1-2; D remains ambiguous. Germline V CDR1 and CDR2: SGDLS, YYNGEE. The CDR3 runs 15 residues. V was cut by 0 bases and J by 3 bases, with 12 bases left in between. The CDR3 DNA sequence: TGTGCCAGCAGCGTAGCGCCAACCCCGGACTATGGCTACACCTTC. Protein sequence: CASSVAPTPDYGYTF. Full variable domain (missing parts from reference TRBV9 and TRBJ1-2): DSGVTQTPKHLITATGQRVTLRCSPRSGDLSVYWYQQSLDQGLQFLIQYYNGEERAKGNILERFSAQQFPDLHSELNLSSLELGDSALYFCASSVAPTPDYGYTFGSGTRLTVV.

This chain connects TRBV7-9 to TRBJ2-5; tentatively, D is TRBD2 (6 bases). The CDR3 loop spans 15 amino acids. Trimming left V 6 bases short and J 1 base short, with 15 bases between. Per germline, CDR1 SEHNR and CDR2 FQNEAQ (reference sequence). The CDR3, as DNA: TGTGCCAGCAGATCCGGGCGGGGTACCCAAGAGACCCAGTACTTC. Translating gives CASRSGRGTQETQYF.

This clone was picked up a small number of times. The genes are TRBV28 and TRBJ2-1; D not certain. The CDR3 length is 11 residues. Trimming cost V 8 bases and J 10 bases, with 12 bases left between them. CDR1 and CDR2 from the germline V gene are MDHEN and SYDVKM. CDR3 in DNA: TGTGCCAGCGGAATCGGAAAGGAGCAGTTCTTC. It yields the protein CASGIGKEQFF. Drawing the rest from reference TRBV28 and TRBJ2-1, the complete variable domain is DVKVTQSSRYLVKRTGEKVFLECVQDMDHENMFWYRQDPGLGLRLIYFSYDVKMKEKGDIPEGYSVSREKKERFSLILESASTNQTSMYLCASGIGKEQFFGPGTRLTVL.

This clone was observed a handful of times. The chain employs TRBV13 and TRBJ2-7, with TRBD1 identical over 8 bases. CDR3 size: 13 residues. Trimming took 5 bases from V and 3 from J; bases not matched to a gene: 3. Germline V lookup: CDR1 PRHDT, CDR2 FYEKMQ (reference sequence). The CDR3, as DNA: TGTGCCAGCAGCGGACAGGGAAACTACGAGCAGTACTTC. As protein: CASSGQGNYEQYF.

The chain combines TRBV2 with TRBJ2-5; no firm D call. The V gene lost 8 bases and the J gene lost 4 bases, with 5 bases spanning the gap. Germline V lookup: CDR1 SNHLY, CDR2 FYNNEI. This CDR3 has 10 amino acids. This CDR3 is CASHLETQYF. CDR3 DNA: TGTGCCAGCCACTTAGAGACCCAGTACTTC.

The V gene is TRBV7-6, the J gene TRBJ2-1; TRBD1 might be the D (6 bases). Between the trimmed V and J ends, which lost 6 bases and 0 bases, there was a span of 15 bases. Germline assignment: CDR1 SGHVS and CDR2 FNYEAQ. This CDR3 is 16 amino acids long. This chain's CDR3 is CASSYATGISYNEQFF. CDR3 DNA sequence: TGTGCCAGCAGTTACGCCACAGGGATCTCCTACAATGAGCAGTTCTTC. The full variable domain, completed using reference TRBV7-6 and TRBJ2-1, is GAGVSQSPRYKVTKRGQDVALRCDPISGHVSLYWYRQALGQGPEFLTYFNYEAQQDKSGLPNDRFSAERPEGSISTLTIQRTEQRDSAMYRCASSYATGISYNEQFFGPGTRLTVL.

This chain uses TRBV30 with TRBJ2-1; D gene uncertain. From germline, CDR1 is GTSNPN and CDR2 SVGIG (reference sequence). Trimming stripped 3 bases from V and 10 bases from J, with 10 bases between. The CDR3 has 11 residues. CDR3 in amino acids: CAWSPLREQFF. Here the CDR3 DNA reads TGTGCCTGGAGCCCCCTGCGCGAGCAGTTCTTC.

This rearrangement joins TRBV6-5 to TRBJ2-1; 9 bases agree with TRBD1. Germline V gives CDR1 MNHEY, CDR2 SVGAGI. With V trimmed by 5 bases and J by 14 bases, 4 bases remained unmatched. The CDR3 covers 11 residues. The CDR3 region is CASSHRGREFF. CDR3 DNA: TGTGCCAGCAGTCACAGGGGGCGCGAGTTCTTC.

This clone has more than one count but fewer than ten. The J gene is TRBJ1-3, the V gene TRBV7-2; no firm D call. Trimming cost V 6 bases and J 0 bases, with 9 bases left between them. This CDR3 has 14 amino acids. CDR1 SGHTA and CDR2 FQGNSA come from the germline V gene. CDR3 region: CASSPSSSGNTIYF. The CDR3 DNA follows: TGTGCCAGCAGTCCATCCAGCTCTGGAAACACCATATATTTT.

This chain uses TRBV7-9 with TRBJ2-7; the match to TRBD2 covers 7 bases. CDR1 SEHNR and CDR2 FQNEAQ come from the germline V gene (reference sequence). The CDR3 has 14 amino acids. The V segment lost 2 bases and the J segment 5 bases; nucleotides outside the gene matches: 6. DNA of the CDR3: TGTGCCAGCAGCTTACCGGGAGGCGGCAACGAGCAGTACTTC. Translated, it gives CASSLPGGGNEQYF.

This chain links TRBV15 with TRBJ2-3; 8 bases fit TRBD1. CDR1 and CDR2 (germline): LNHNV, YYDKDF (reference sequence). The CDR3 consists of 15 residues. The V segment lost 8 bases and the J segment 4 bases; nucleotides outside the gene matches: 11. As DNA, the CDR3 is TGTGCCACCGCCGGGACAGGAAGGACGGCAGATACGCAGTATTTT. The encoded protein is CATAGTGRTADTQYF.

CDR3 sequence (DNA): TGTGCCTGGCAGGCTGCGAACACCGGGGAGCTGTTTTTT. This sequence encodes CAWQAANTGELFF. The rearrangement joins TRBV30 to TRBJ2-2, with unresolved D. This CDR3 spans 13 amino acids. Per the germline V gene, CDR1 is GTSNPN and CDR2 is SVGIG (reference sequence). V lost 5 bases, J lost 0 bases, and 7 bases lay in between.

The chain combines TRBV7-6 with TRBJ1-2; 8 bases fit TRBD1. The germline CDR1 and CDR2 sequences are SGHVS and FNYEAQ. CDR3 length: 16 residues. J lost 6 bases, V lost 1 base, and 10 bases had no gene match. The CDR3 protein is CASSLVLTGEVHGYTF. As DNA, the CDR3 is TGTGCCAGCAGCTTAGTTTTGACAGGGGAGGTTCATGGCTACACCTTC.

The gene calls are TRBV5-1 and TRBJ2-5; D ambiguous. V lost 7 bases and J 4 bases, leaving 11 bases between the germline ends. The germline gives CDR1 SGHRS, CDR2 YFSETQ. CDR3 size: 12 residues. The CDR3 nucleotides read TGCGCCAGCGGAACTCACGGAGAGACCCAGTACTTC. Amino acid sequence: CASGTHGETQYF.

About this clone itself: Other nucleotide sequences in the sample specify the same CDR3. V is TRBV30 and J is TRBJ1-5; D is possibly TRBD1 (6 bases). The V end lost 0 bases, the J end lost 7 bases, and 10 bases lay between the germline ends. This CDR3 comprises 13 residues. Germline V lookup: CDR1 GTSNPN, CDR2 SVGIG (reference sequence). The CDR3 region has the DNA TGTGCCTGGAGTGTACAGGGAAGGCAGCCCCAGCATTTT. This translates into CAWSVQGRQPQHF.

This sequence joins TRBV7-2 and TRBJ2-5, with TRBD2 identical over 7 bases. This CDR3 contains 15 residues. CDR1 and CDR2 from the germline V gene are SGHTA and FQGNSA. With V trimmed by 5 bases and J by 5 bases, 11 bases remained unmatched. The CDR3 coding sequence is TGTGCCAGCAGCCCAGCCGTGACTAGCACGGAGACCCAGTACTTC. The encoded protein is CASSPAVTSTETQYF.

This chain joins TRBV27 and TRBJ2-5, with D uncertain. There are 10 residues in the CDR3. Germline CDR1 reads MNHEY; CDR2 reads SMNVEV (reference sequence). In DNA, the CDR3 is TGTGTGCGTGGCCAAGAGACCCAGTACTTC. Its protein is CVRGQETQYF.

This clone was recorded only once. The same CDR3 arises from other DNA sequences in this sample as well. The gene calls are TRBV30 and TRBJ1-5, with D maybe TRBD1 (5 bases). Trimming left V 5 bases short and J 2 bases short, with 7 bases between. The germline V gene has CDR1 GTSNPN and CDR2 SVGIG (reference sequence). There are 12 residues in the CDR3. This CDR3 reads CAWGRGNQPQHF. The CDR3 region has the DNA TGTGCCTGGGGCAGGGGCAATCAGCCCCAGCATTTT.

There are a few counts of this clone. V gene TRBV30 combines with J gene TRBJ2-1; TRBD2 is a possible D gene (7 bases). V lost 7 bases to trimming and J lost 8 bases, with 18 bases between them. This CDR3 is built from 13 residues. Germline CDR1 GTSNPN, CDR2 SVGIG (reference sequence). The DNA for the CDR3 is TGTGCCTTCCCCCTGGCGGGGGCGCATGAGCAGTTCTTC. Translated, it gives CAFPLAGAHEQFF.

This chain connects TRBV25-1 to TRBJ2-7; no firm D call. Deletions cut 3 bases from V and 0 bases from J, with 6 bases between. The CDR3 is made up of 13 amino acids. Germline loops: CDR1 MGHDK, CDR2 SYGVNS. In DNA, the CDR3 is TGTGCCAGCAGTGACCGGTTCTCCTACGAGCAGTACTTC. Translation: CASSDRFSYEQYF.

A few counts support this clone. V and J are TRBV29-1 and TRBJ2-1; a possible D gene is TRBD2 (5 bases). The CDR3 contains 15 residues. CDR1 SQVTM and CDR2 ANQGSEA come from the germline V gene. Trimming left V 4 bases short and J 0 bases short, with 13 bases between. This CDR3 reads CSVVPGSSSYNEQFF. The CDR3 nucleotides are TGCAGCGTTGTCCCGGGGTCGAGCTCCTACAATGAGCAGTTCTTC.

The chain couples TRBV27 to TRBJ1-6, with D tentatively TRBD1 (6 bases). This CDR3 comprises 16 residues. V was trimmed by 4 bases and J by 9 bases, leaving 19 bases between them. Germline V lookup: CDR1 MNHEY, CDR2 SMNVEV (reference sequence). CDR3 amino acids: CASSWGQRGWASPLHF. CDR3 sequence (DNA): TGTGCCAGCAGTTGGGGACAAAGGGGATGGGCTTCACCCCTCCACTTT.

The genes are TRBV5-1 and TRBJ1-1; D uncertain. This CDR3 has 12 residues. V lost 6 bases, J lost 5 bases, and 11 bases lay in between. The germline CDR1 and CDR2 sequences are SGHRS and YFSETQ. CDR3 in amino acids: CASKRVNTEAFF. For the CDR3, the DNA is TGCGCCAGCAAAAGGGTAAATACTGAAGCTTTCTTT.